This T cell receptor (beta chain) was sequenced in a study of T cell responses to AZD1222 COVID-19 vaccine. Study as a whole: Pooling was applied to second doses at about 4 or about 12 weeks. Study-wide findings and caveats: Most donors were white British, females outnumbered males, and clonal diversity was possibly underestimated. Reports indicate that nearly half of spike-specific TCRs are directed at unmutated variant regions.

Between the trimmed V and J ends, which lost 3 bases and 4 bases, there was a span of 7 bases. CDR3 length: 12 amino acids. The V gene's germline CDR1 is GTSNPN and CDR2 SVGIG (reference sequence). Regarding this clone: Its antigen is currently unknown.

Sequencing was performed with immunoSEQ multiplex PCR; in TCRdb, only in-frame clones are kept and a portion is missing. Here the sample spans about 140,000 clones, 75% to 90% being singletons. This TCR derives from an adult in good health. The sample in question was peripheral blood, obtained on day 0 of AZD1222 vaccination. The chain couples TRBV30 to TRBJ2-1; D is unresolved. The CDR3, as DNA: TGTGCCTGGAGGGGTTCGTACAATGAGCAGTTCTTC. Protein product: CAWRGSYNEQFF.